This TCR beta chain was profiled in a study of HIV-infected patients and healthy controls. Concerning this clonotype: Its antigen is still unknown.

Study-level results: Size-matching overweighted rare events from HIV-infected data when comparing patients with controls. In healthy controls, MAIT alpha CDR3s were common; in HIV+ repertoires, severely depleted. HIV-associated CDR3 frequencies dropped significantly during therapy; CMV-associated ones, mostly rising, changed nonsignificantly.

V was cut by 5 bases and J by 2 bases, with 12 bases left in between. This CDR3 comprises 14 residues. All unsorted peripheral T cells were captured because whole blood was used without fractionation. cDNA was made from about 510 ng RNA using alpha and beta constant primers. Using multiplexing indices, alpha and beta chain libraries were generated apart by chain-specific third strand synthesis. Via MiXCR, TCRdb re-called the 5' RACE reads, giving one row per CDR3 protein. The sample lists fewer than 25,000 distinct CDR3 sequences; almost 9% were seen once. The chain joins TRBV12-3 or TRBV12-4 to TRBJ2-5; D tentatively fits TRBD1 or TRBD2 (5 bases each). The specimen was blood. The origin of this receptor is an adult in good health. The chain's CDR3 is CASSLRDQQETQYF. The CDR3 bases are TGTGCCAGCAGTCTCCGGGACCAACAAGAGACCCAGTACTTC.